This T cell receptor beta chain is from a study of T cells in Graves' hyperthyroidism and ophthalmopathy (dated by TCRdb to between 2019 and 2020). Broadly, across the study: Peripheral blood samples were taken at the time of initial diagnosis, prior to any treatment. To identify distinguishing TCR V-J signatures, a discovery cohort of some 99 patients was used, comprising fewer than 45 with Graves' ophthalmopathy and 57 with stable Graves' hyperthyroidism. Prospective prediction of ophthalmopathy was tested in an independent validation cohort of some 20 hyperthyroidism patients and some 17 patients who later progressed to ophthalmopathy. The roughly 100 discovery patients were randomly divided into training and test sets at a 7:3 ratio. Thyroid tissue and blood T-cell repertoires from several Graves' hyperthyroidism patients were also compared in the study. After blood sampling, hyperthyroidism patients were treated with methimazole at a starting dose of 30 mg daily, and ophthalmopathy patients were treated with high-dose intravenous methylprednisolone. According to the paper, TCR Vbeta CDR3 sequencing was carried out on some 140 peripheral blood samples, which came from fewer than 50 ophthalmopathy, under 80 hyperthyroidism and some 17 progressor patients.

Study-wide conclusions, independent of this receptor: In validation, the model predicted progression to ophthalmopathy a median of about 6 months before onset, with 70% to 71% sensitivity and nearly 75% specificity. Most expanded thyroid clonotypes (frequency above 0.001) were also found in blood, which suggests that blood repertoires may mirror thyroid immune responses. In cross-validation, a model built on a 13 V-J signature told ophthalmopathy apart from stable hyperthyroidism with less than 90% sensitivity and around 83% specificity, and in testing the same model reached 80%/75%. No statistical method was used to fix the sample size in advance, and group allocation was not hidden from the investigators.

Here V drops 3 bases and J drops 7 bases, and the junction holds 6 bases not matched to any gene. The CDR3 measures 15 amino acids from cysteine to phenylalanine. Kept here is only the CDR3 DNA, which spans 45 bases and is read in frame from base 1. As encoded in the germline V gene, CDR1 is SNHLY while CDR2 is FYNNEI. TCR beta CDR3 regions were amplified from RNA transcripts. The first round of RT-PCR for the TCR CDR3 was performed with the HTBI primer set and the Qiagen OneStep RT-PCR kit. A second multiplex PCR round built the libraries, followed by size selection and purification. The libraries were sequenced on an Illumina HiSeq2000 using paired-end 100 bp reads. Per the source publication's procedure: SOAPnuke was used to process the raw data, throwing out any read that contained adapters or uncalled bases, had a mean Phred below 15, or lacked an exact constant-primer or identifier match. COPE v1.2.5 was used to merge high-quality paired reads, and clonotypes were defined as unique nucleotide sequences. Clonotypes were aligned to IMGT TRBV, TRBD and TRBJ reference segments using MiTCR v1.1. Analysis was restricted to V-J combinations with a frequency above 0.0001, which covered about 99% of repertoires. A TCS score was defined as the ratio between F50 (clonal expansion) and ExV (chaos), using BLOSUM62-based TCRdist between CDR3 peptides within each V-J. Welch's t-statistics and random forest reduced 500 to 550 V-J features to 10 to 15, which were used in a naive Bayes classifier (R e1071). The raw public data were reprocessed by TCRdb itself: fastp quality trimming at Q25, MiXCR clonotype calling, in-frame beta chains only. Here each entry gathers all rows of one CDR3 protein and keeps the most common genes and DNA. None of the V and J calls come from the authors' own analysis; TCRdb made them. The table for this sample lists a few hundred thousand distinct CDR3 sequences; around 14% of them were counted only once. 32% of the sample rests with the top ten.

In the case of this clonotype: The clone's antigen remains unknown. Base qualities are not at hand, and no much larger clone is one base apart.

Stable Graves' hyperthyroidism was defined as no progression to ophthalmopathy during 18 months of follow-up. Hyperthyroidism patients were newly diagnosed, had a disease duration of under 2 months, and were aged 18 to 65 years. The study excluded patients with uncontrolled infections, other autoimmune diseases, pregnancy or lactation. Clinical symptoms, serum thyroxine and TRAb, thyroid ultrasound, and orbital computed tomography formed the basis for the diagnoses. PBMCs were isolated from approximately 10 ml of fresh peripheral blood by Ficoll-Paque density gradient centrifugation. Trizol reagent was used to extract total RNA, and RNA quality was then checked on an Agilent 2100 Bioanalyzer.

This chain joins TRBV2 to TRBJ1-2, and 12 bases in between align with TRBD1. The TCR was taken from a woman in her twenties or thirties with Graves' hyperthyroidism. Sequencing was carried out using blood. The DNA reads TGTGCCAGCAGTGACCCGGGACAGGGGGCGCCTGGCTACACCTTC. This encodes CASSDPGQGAPGYTF.